This TCR beta chain emerged from a study of cytomegalovirus exposure and HLA in healthy donors. Study-level information: Falling in the Caucasian-associated ancestry cluster were about 83% of some 400 genotyped donors.

Germline V lookup: CDR1 SEHNR, CDR2 FQNEAQ (reference sequence). The CDR3 has 18 residues. The ends lost 2 bases at V and 3 bases at J; junction bases unmatched: 8. 13 Jbeta primers and 60 Vbeta primers were used for the PCR. TCRdb's copy holds only in-frame clones and misses some; the assay was immunoSEQ multiplex PCR. The profile shows approximately 200,000 clones, roughly 84% of them singletons. The clonotype was recovered from a boy aged 5-17 years in good health and CMV-seronegative. The rearrangement joins TRBV7-9 to TRBJ2-7, with 15 bases identical to TRBD2. Sequenced: PBMCs. CDR3 sequence: CASSLSGTSGRKSYEQYF. CDR3 in DNA: TGTGCCAGCAGCTTATCCGGGACTAGCGGGAGGAAAAGCTACGAGCAGTACTTC.